These T cell receptor beta chains were read from a single sample in a study of blood T cell repertoires in COVID-19. Measured with immunoSEQ multiplex PCR; TCRdb has only the in-frame clones, and not every one. The sample has about 300,000 clones; more than 85% are singletons. The sequenced sample consisted of peripheral blood. Receptors were obtained from a man between 65 and 85 years old with acute or convalescent COVID-19. Both conserved end residues are part of each CDR3. Each record gives: clone size, D gene, V gene, J gene, CDR3 DNA, CDR3 protein. A D gene is named only where the DNA matches it firmly. The size of a clone is reported for some rows only, either as once, few or many, or as a class for expanded clones.

>.|TRBD1|TRBV7-2|TRBJ1-5
TGTGCCAGCAGCCCGGACAGGGGTGGCAATCAGCCCCAGCATTTT
CASSPDRGGNQPQHF
>.|.|TRBV3-1/TRBV3-2|TRBJ2-3
TGTGCCAGCAGCCAAGAATTCATAACTCGCACAGATACGCAGTATTTT
CASSQEFITRTDTQYF
>.|.|TRBV5-5|TRBJ1-4
TGTGCCAGCAGCAGCACTCCAACTAATGAAAAACTGTTTTTT
CASSSTPTNEKLFF
>once|TRBD1|TRBV9|TRBJ2-7
TGTGCCAGCAGCGTTGGACAGGGGACCTCCTACGAGCAGTACTTC
CASSVGQGTSYEQYF
>once|.|TRBV5-1|TRBJ2-1
TGCGCCAGCACCACGGGAACCTACAATGAGCAGTTCTTC
CASTTGTYNEQFF
>.|.|TRBV15|TRBJ2-3
TGTGCCACCAGCAGAGATCGCCGCTACACAGATACGCAGTATTTT
CATSRDRRYTDTQYF
>.|TRBD1|TRBV6-5|TRBJ2-3
TGTGCCAGCTTACCGGGACAGGGGGCCTCGGATACGCAGTATTTT
CASLPGQGASDTQYF
>.|TRBD1|TRBV19|TRBJ2-1
TGTGCCAGTAGAAGGGACAGAAGCTCCTACAATGAGCAGTTCTTC
CASRRDRSSYNEQFF
>.|TRBD1|TRBV5-5|TRBJ1-2
TGTGCCAGCACCCAAATGGGACAGACGAACTATGGCTACACCTTC
CASTQMGQTNYGYTF
>once|.|TRBV5-1|TRBJ2-5
TGCGCCAGCAGACAGGGTTATCAAGAGACCCAGTACTTC
CASRQGYQETQYF
>.|TRBD2|TRBV9|TRBJ2-2
TGTGCCAGCAGCATAGGACTAGCGGGAGGTCTCGTTACCGGGGAGCTGTTTTTT
CASSIGLAGGLVTGELFF
>.|.|TRBV5-1|TRBJ1-6
TGCGCCAGCAGCCCGATGGGGGGGGTTAATTCACCCCTCCACTTT
CASSPMGGVNSPLHF
>.|TRBD1|TRBV10-3|TRBJ2-2
TGTGCCACCGGACAGGGAAACACCGGGGAGCTGTTTTTT
CATGQGNTGELFF
>.|.|TRBV4-2|TRBJ1-4
TGTGCCAGCAGGATAGGGGGAAGGGAAAAACTGTTTTTT
CASRIGGREKLFF
>.|TRBD2|TRBV28|TRBJ2-1
TGTGCCAGCAGTTTAGCAACGACTAGCGGGCCTAATGAGCAGTTCTTC
CASSLATTSGPNEQFF
>.|TRBD1|TRBV4-3|TRBJ2-7
TGCGCCAGCGGCCGGGACAGAGCCTACGAGCAGTACTTC
CASGRDRAYEQYF
>.|.|TRBV2|TRBJ1-1
TGTGCCAGCAGTGTACTACAAAGACTTGAAGCTTTCTTT
CASSVLQRLEAFF
>.|.|TRBV18|TRBJ1-1
TGTGCCAGCTCCCTGTTGACTCTCCGGTACACTGAAGCTTTCTTT
CASSLLTLRYTEAFF
>.|TRBD1|TRBV6-6|TRBJ1-5
TGTGCCAGCAGAGCTCCACAGGGGAGCAATCAGCCCCAGCATTTT
CASRAPQGSNQPQHF
>.|.|TRBV3-1/TRBV3-2|TRBJ2-1
TGTGCCAGCAGCCAAGATATTAGAGCGGGTGGCCATGAGCAGTTCTTC
CASSQDIRAGGHEQFF
>.|.|TRBV6-5|TRBJ1-2
TGTGCCAGCGAGACAGGTTTAAACTATGGCTACACCTTC
CASETGLNYGYTF
>.|TRBD1|TRBV6-6|TRBJ2-7
TGTGCCAGCAGTTACCCCCGGGACAGGGTCGACGAGCAGTACTTC
CASSYPRDRVDEQYF
>.|.|TRBV5-5|TRBJ2-7
TGTGCCAGCAGCTTGGCCCCAACAGAGTACTACGAGCAGTACTTC
CASSLAPTEYYEQYF
>.|.|TRBV19|TRBJ1-1
TGTGCCAGTAGTAAACAGTTCACAGGGCAAAGAGGCACTGAAGCTTTCTTT
CASSKQFTGQRGTEAFF
>.|TRBD1|TRBV28|TRBJ1-2
TGTGCCAGCAGGCGGACAGGGGTTTACTATGGCTACACCTTC
CASRRTGVYYGYTF
>.|.|TRBV15|TRBJ1-4
TGTGCCACCAGCTTACAGGCAACTAATGAAAAACTGTTTTTT
CATSLQATNEKLFF
>once|TRBD1|TRBV2|TRBJ2-2
TGTGCCAGCAGTCAGGGGGAAATCGGCGGGGAGCTGTTTTTT
CASSQGEIGGELFF
>.|.|TRBV19|TRBJ1-1
TGTGCCAGCAAATTTGACAGGAAAGCTTTCTTT
CASKFDRKAFF
>few|.|TRBV5-1|TRBJ2-5
TGCGCCAGCAGCTTGGGGCAGGGGGGAGAGACCCAGTACTTC
CASSLGQGGETQYF
>.|TRBD1|TRBV5-1|TRBJ1-1
TGCGCCAGCAGCCCCAGGGACAGGACTGAAGCTTTCTTT
CASSPRDRTEAFF
>.|.|TRBV5-1|TRBJ1-2
TGCGCCAGCAGCTTGGACAGGCTCTATGGCTACACCTTC
CASSLDRLYGYTF
>.|TRBD2|TRBV5-1|TRBJ2-3
TGCGCCAGCAGCTTGGTGGCGGGGGGGCCGGGAAAGGCGCAGTATTTT
CASSLVAGGPGKAQYF
>.|TRBD2|TRBV29-1|TRBJ2-1
TGCAGCCCCCTGGGAGGGACTAGCGGGAGCTGGGAGCAGTTCTTC
CSPLGGTSGSWEQFF
>.|.|TRBV5-1|TRBJ2-5
TGCGCCAGCAGCTTGGATCAGATTCAGACCCAGTACTTC
CASSLDQIQTQYF
>.|.|TRBV4-1|TRBJ2-5
TGCGCCAGCAGCCAAGCGTGGCTAGCTTTTCAAGAGACCCAGTACTTC
CASSQAWLAFQETQYF
>.|TRBD1|TRBV30|TRBJ2-1
TGTGCCTGGGCCACGGGGACAGGAGGCAATGAGCAGTTCTTC
CAWATGTGGNEQFF
>.|.|TRBV10-3|TRBJ1-6
TGTGCCATTACAGGTTCCTATAATTCACCCCTCCACTTT
CAITGSYNSPLHF